A selection of T cell receptor beta chains follows, all from one sample in a study of cytomegalovirus exposure and HLA in healthy donors. Method: immunoSEQ multiplex PCR; TCRdb's copy keeps in-frame clones and lacks some. The sample contains some 150,000 clones, around 79% of which appear only once. The sequenced sample consisted of PBMCs. The receptors were sampled from a man between 40 and 49 years old in good health and CMV-seronegative. Each CDR3 is given with its conserved first and last residue. A D gene is named only where the DNA matches it firmly. The size of a clone is reported for some rows only, either as once, few or many, or as a class for expanded clones.

V gene,clone size,J gene,D gene,CDR3 length,CDR3 DNA,CDR3 protein
TRBV5-8,-,TRBJ1-3,-,14,TGTGCCAGCAGCTTCCCCGTCTCTGGAAACACCATATATTTT,CASSFPVSGNTIYF
TRBV10-3,-,TRBJ2-7,TRBD2,17,TGTGCCATCAGTGAGTCGATACTAGCGGGAGGGCGCAACGAGCAGTACTTC,CAISESILAGGRNEQYF
TRBV27,-,TRBJ2-7,-,13,TGTGCCAGCAGTTTATATCCCGGGGACGAGCAGTACTTC,CASSLYPGDEQYF
TRBV10-3,-,TRBJ2-2,TRBD1,15,TGTGCCACCGCTGATTGGACAGGGAACACCGGGGAGCTGTTTTTT,CATADWTGNTGELFF
TRBV7-2,once,TRBJ1-6,-,17,TGTGCCAGCAGCCTAGCCGAGCCTGCCGCGAGTGGTTCACCCCTCCACTTT,CASSLAEPAASGSPLHF
TRBV5-6,-,TRBJ2-6,-,19,TGTGCCAGCAGCTTCGAGAGGGGCAGGGACTTAACTGGGGCCAACGTCCTGACTTTC,CASSFERGRDLTGANVLTF
TRBV7-2,-,TRBJ2-5,-,15,TGTGCCAGCAGCTATAGCGGCCTTCCTAGCTCGCCCCAGTACTTC,CASSYSGLPSSPQYF
TRBV6-5,few,TRBJ2-7,TRBD1,13,TGTGCCAGCAGTGACAGGGGACGATACGAGCAGTACTTC,CASSDRGRYEQYF
TRBV7-9,-,TRBJ2-5,-,15,TGTGCCAGCAGCCCCGGTACCCATCTGCGGGAGACCCAGTACTTC,CASSPGTHLRETQYF
TRBV6-5,-,TRBJ1-1,TRBD1,13,TGTGCCAGCATAACCGGGACAGGGGGTCTGACTTTCTTT,CASITGTGGLTFF
TRBV11-3,-,TRBJ2-1,TRBD2,15,TGTGCCAGCAGCTTGGGACTAGCGGGATACAATGAGCAGTTCTTC,CASSLGLAGYNEQFF
TRBV28,-,TRBJ1-2,TRBD1,15,TGTGCCAGCAGGGGGATACCAGGGGGCCACTATGGCTACACCTTC,CASRGIPGGHYGYTF
TRBV27,-,TRBJ1-5,-,14,TGTGCCAGCAGTTTAATGCGGGGTAATCAGCCCCAGCATTTT,CASSLMRGNQPQHF
TRBV19,-,TRBJ1-2,-,12,TGTGCCGTGAGGGAAGGTAACTATGGCTACACCTTC,CAVREGNYGYTF
TRBV19,-,TRBJ1-5,-,15,TGTGCCAGTAACACGGGGAAATTCGGGAATCAGCCCCAGCATTTT,CASNTGKFGNQPQHF
TRBV11-3,-,TRBJ2-1,TRBD2,15,TGTGCCAGCAGCCCTAGCGGGAGCAGGAACAATGAGCAGTTCTTC,CASSPSGSRNNEQFF
TRBV7-2,-,TRBJ2-1,-,13,TGTGCCAGCAGCTCAGACAGTGTCGATGAGCAGTTCTTC,CASSSDSVDEQFF
TRBV28,-,TRBJ2-2,-,14,TGTGCCAGCAGTTTAGATGCGAGCACCGGGGAGCTGTTTTTT,CASSLDASTGELFF
TRBV5-6,-,TRBJ2-3,-,15,TGTGCCAGCAGGTTAGAACAGAGACGCCCAGATACGCAGTATTTT,CASRLEQRRPDTQYF
TRBV6-1,few,TRBJ1-5,-,15,TGTGCCAGCAGTGAAGCACCACAGATTAGGCAGCCCCAGCATTTT,CASSEAPQIRQPQHF
TRBV5-1,-,TRBJ2-6,TRBD2,14,TGCGCCAATTCGGGGGGTACGGGGGCCAACGTCCTGACTTTC,CANSGGTGANVLTF
TRBV27,-,TRBJ2-7,-,15,TGTGCCAGCAGTACGAGTCCCCTCCACTCCTACGAGCAGTACTTC,CASSTSPLHSYEQYF
TRBV4-2,-,TRBJ1-2,TRBD1,18,TGTGCCAGCAGCCAGTTTCGAGGACAGGGGGCGCAGAGCTATGGCTACACCTTC,CASSQFRGQGAQSYGYTF
TRBV13,-,TRBJ2-1,-,16,TGTGCCAGCAGCTTAGGACGTTGGGTCTCTGGAGATGAGCAGTTCTTC,CASSLGRWVSGDEQFF
TRBV7-8,-,TRBJ1-1,-,16,TGTGCCAGCAAAGTGGGGGGAGCCATAACTCACACTGAAGCTTTCTTT,CASKVGGAITHTEAFF
TRBV4-2,-,TRBJ2-5,TRBD2,16,TGTGCCAGCAGCCAAGTGACTAGCGGACCCCAAGAGACCCAGTACTTC,CASSQVTSGPQETQYF
TRBV5-1,once,TRBJ2-5,TRBD1,14,TGCGCCAGCAGCATCAACAGGGGAGATGAGACCCAGTACTTC,CASSINRGDETQYF
TRBV7-2,-,TRBJ2-6,-,15,TGTGCCAGCAGCCCTGGGGGGGGCGGGGCCAACGTCCTGACTTTC,CASSPGGGGANVLTF
TRBV5-1,few,TRBJ1-1,-,16,TGCGCCAGCAGCTTGACGTCGGGGGGTACAAACACTGAAGCTTTCTTT,CASSLTSGGTNTEAFF
TRBV5-3,-,TRBJ2-3,-,18,TGTGCCAGAAGCTTGGCCAGGGAACACGACCCTTTAACAGATACGCAGTATTTT,CARSLAREHDPLTDTQYF
TRBV30,-,TRBJ1-1,TRBD1,14,TGTGCCTGGAGTCCTGGGACAGCGAACACTGGAGCTTTCTTT,CAWSPGTANTGAFF